The clone carrying this TCR beta chain came up many times. The germline gives CDR1 SQVTM, CDR2 ANQGSEA. This CDR3 contains 10 residues. The V and J ends lost 6 bases and 6 bases respectively, with 8 bases between them. This entry is derived from a study of identical twins. TCRdb redid the calling of the 5' RACE reads with MiXCR, one entry per CDR3 protein. The data show 640,000 or so distinct CDR3 sequences, approximately 6.1% seen once. The chain recombines TRBV29-1 with TRBJ1-1; D gene unclear. Specimen: naive T cells sorted from blood. The receptor's source is a man aged 18 to 30 in good health. CDR3 sequence: CSVQIPEAFF. CDR3 in DNA: TGCAGCGTACAGATCCCTGAAGCTTTCTTT.